The 24 T cell receptor beta chains listed next were all sequenced from one sample in a study of T cells after yellow fever vaccination. TCRdb re-derived calls from the 5' RACE reads in MiXCR, one entry per CDR3 protein. The sample consists of approximately 340,000 distinct CDR3 sequences, 8.7% of them appearing once. Sequencing used PBMCs, obtained on the day of the first yellow fever vaccination. These receptors all stem from a young man who received the YFV17D yellow fever vaccine.

The table lists this clonotype with a few counts. V and J are TRBV7-2 and TRBJ2-2, with 9 bases identical to TRBD1. The V segment lost 5 bases and the J segment 7 bases; nucleotides outside the gene matches: 8. From germline, CDR1 is SGHTA and CDR2 FQGNSA. The CDR3 contains 15 residues. CDR3 in DNA: TGTGCCAGCAGCATACAGGGGGCCGGGGTCGGGGAGCTGTTTTTT. Translating gives CASSIQGAGVGELFF.

The table lists this clonotype with a few counts. This chain connects TRBV12-3 or TRBV12-4 to TRBJ2-2, with D tentatively TRBD1 or TRBD2 (5 bases each). With 3 bases removed from V and 6 bases from J, the gap between germline ends came to 8 bases. This CDR3 is built from 13 residues. The CDR3 nucleotides are TGTGCCAGCAGTTTCACGGGGCCCGGGGAGCTGTTTTTT. Its protein product is CASSFTGPGELFF.

The CDR3 DNA follows: TGTGCCAGCAGTTACTCGCCCTACAATGAGCAGTTCTTC. Translation: CASSYSPYNEQFF. This chain uses TRBV6-2 or TRBV6-3 with TRBJ2-1, with D unresolved. V dropped 0 bases and J dropped 2 bases, with 2 bases sitting between them. Germline CDR1 MNHEY, CDR2 SVGEGT. This CDR3 has 13 residues.

V and J are TRBV5-1 and TRBJ2-2; D gene unclear. The CDR3 runs 15 residues. CDR1 is SGHRS, CDR2 YFSETQ, per germline. V shed 0 bases and J shed 4 bases, with 10 bases lying between them. CDR3 protein: CASSLEGSATGELFF. DNA for the CDR3: TGCGCCAGCAGCTTGGAGGGCTCTGCCACCGGGGAGCTGTTTTTT.

The J gene is TRBJ2-7, the V gene TRBV10-3, with TRBD2 identical over 7 bases. CDR3 length: 16 amino acids. V dropped 0 bases and J dropped 3; count of bases not matched to a gene: 8. Germline CDR1 ENHRY, CDR2 SYGVKD. The CDR3 coding sequence is TGTGCCATCAGTGAGTCGCAGCTGGGAGGGTTCTACGAGCAGTACGTC. This gives the protein CAISESQLGGFYEQYV.

This clonotype occurred a few times. This rearrangement joins TRBV15 to TRBJ1-5; D remains unclear. V lost 0 bases, J lost 1 base, and 10 bases lay in between. The CDR3 consists of 16 residues. Germline values: CDR1 LNHNV, CDR2 YYDKDF (reference sequence). Here the CDR3 reads CATSRDGGRSNQPQHF. CDR3 nucleotide sequence: TGTGCCACCAGCAGAGATGGTGGACGGAGCAATCAGCCCCAGCATTTT.

The table lists this clonotype with a few counts. The rearrangement uses TRBV29-1 and TRBJ1-5; D gene unclear. The germline CDR1 and CDR2 sequences are SQVTM and ANQGSEA. This CDR3 region has 11 residues. Trimming cost V 7 bases and J 8 bases, with 12 bases left between them. CDR3 residues: CSEYGGEPQHF. For the CDR3, the DNA is TGCAGCGAATATGGCGGCGAGCCCCAGCATTTT.

This clonotype occurred many times. This chain joins TRBV5-1 and TRBJ1-1, with D perhaps matching TRBD1 (5 bases). The V end was cut by 0 bases, the J end by 6 bases, with 9 bases between. The CDR3 loop spans 13 amino acids. The germline V gene has CDR1 SGHRS and CDR2 YFSETQ. The CDR3 DNA sequence: TGCGCCAGCAGCTTGGGCAGGGACTCTGAAGCTTTCTTT. It translates to CASSLGRDSEAFF.

V is TRBV4-2 and J is TRBJ2-3; D is perhaps TRBD1 or TRBD2 (6 bases each). The CDR3 has 14 amino acids. The V gene's germline CDR1 is LGHNA and CDR2 YNFKEQ. Trimming stripped 2 bases from V and 11 bases from J, with 17 bases between. The CDR3 loop is CASSQTGAGEGQYF. Written as DNA, the CDR3 is TGTGCCAGCAGCCAAACGGGGGCCGGCGAGGGGCAGTATTTT.

The table lists this clonotype with a few counts. This sequence joins TRBV6-5 and TRBJ2-1; D gene uncertain. CDR1 is MNHEY and CDR2 is SVGAGI in the germline V gene. The CDR3 length is 16 residues. Trimming shortened V by 0 bases and J by 14 bases, and 23 bases separated the two germline ends. The DNA of the CDR3 is TGTGCCAGCAGTTACTCTATTAGGTCTAGGCAGGCATTGGAGTTCTTC. Protein product: CASSYSIRSRQALEFF.

The gene calls are TRBV12-3 or TRBV12-4 and TRBJ2-1; TRBD2 matches 7 bases. The CDR3 sequence is 14 residues long. V gave up 5 bases and J gave up 1 base; unmatched junction bases: 2. The CDR3 sequence: CASSGEGSYNEQFF. In DNA, the CDR3 is TGTGCCAGCAGTGGGGAGGGGTCCTACAATGAGCAGTTCTTC.

This chain links TRBV28 with TRBJ2-5; the D is unclear. The CDR3 sequence is 12 residues long. The germline gives CDR1 MDHEN, CDR2 SYDVKM. Trimming shortened V by 4 bases and J by 5 bases, and 8 bases separated the two germline ends. CDR3 DNA sequence: TGTGCCAGCAGTTGGTATGGTGAGACCCAGTACTTC. It yields the protein CASSWYGETQYF.

This clonotype was seen ten or more times. This chain joins TRBV25-1 and TRBJ1-3; 9 nucleotides line up with TRBD1. V lost 4 bases and J lost 2; bases outside the gene matches: 3. CDR3 length: 15 residues. Per the germline V gene, CDR1 is MGHDK and CDR2 is SYGVNS. The CDR3 bases are TGTGCCAGCAGTGGCCGGGACAGGGCTGGAAACACCATATATTTT. Translation gives CASSGRDRAGNTIYF.

The sample holds a few counts of this clonotype. In DNA, the CDR3 is TGTGCCAGCAGCTTGGCCCAGGGATGGGGCACTGAAGCTTTCTTT. Amino acids: CASSLAQGWGTEAFF. This chain links TRBV5-6 with TRBJ1-1; weak D call: TRBD1 (5 bases). The CDR3 spans 15 residues. CDR1 is SGHDT and CDR2 is YYEEEE in the germline V gene. Deletions cut 0 bases from V and 4 bases from J, with 13 bases between.

This clonotype was counted a few times. The chain uses TRBV5-6 and TRBJ1-1; possible D gene TRBD1, 5 bases. CDR3 length: 19 residues. Germline CDR1 SGHDT, CDR2 YYEEEE. V lost 1 base and J lost 1, with 23 bases in between. CDR3 sequence: CASSLSSGRLGVWNTEAFF. CDR3 in DNA: TGTGCCAGCAGCTTGAGCTCGGGACGCCTAGGGGTTTGGAACACTGAAGCTTTCTTT.

This clonotype was recorded many times. The chain links TRBV7-3 to TRBJ2-7; the match to TRBD1 covers 11 bases. With 3 bases clipped from V and 3 bases from J, the junction kept 1 base outside the gene matches. The CDR3 sequence is 14 residues long. Per the germline V gene, CDR1 is SGHTA and CDR2 is FQGTGA. The CDR3 DNA reads as TGTGCCAGCAGCTTCGGGACAGGGGGCTACGAGCAGTACTTC. Its translation is CASSFGTGGYEQYF.

J is TRBJ2-4 and V is TRBV11-1; tentatively, D is TRBD1 or TRBD2 (6 bases each). This CDR3 is built from 18 residues. The V end lost 1 base, the J end lost 0 bases, and 16 bases lay between the germline ends. Germline V gene data show CDR1 as SGHAT and CDR2 as FQDESV (reference sequence). CDR3 bases: TGTGCCAGCAGCTTAGTGTTTAGGGGGGCCGAAGCCAAAAACATTCAGTACTTC. Translation: CASSLVFRGAEAKNIQYF.

Ten or more counts support this clonotype. The V call is TRBV7-2, the J call TRBJ1-4, with 7 positions matching TRBD1. The length of the CDR3 is 16 residues. Germline V CDR1 and CDR2: SGHTA, FQGNSA. V lost 5 bases and J lost 0; bases outside the gene matches: 6. CDR3 coding DNA: TGTGCCAGCAGCACTACCGGGACAGCAACTAATGAAAAACTGTTTTTT. Protein product: CASSTTGTATNEKLFF.

The chain has TRBV5-1 and TRBJ1-1; D unclear. Germline-derived CDR1 and CDR2 are SGHRS and YFSETQ. CDR3 length: 13 amino acids. Trimming pared 0 bases from V and 3 bases from J, leaving 6 bases between. CDR3 residues: CASSLAADTEAFF. DNA for the CDR3: TGCGCCAGCAGCTTGGCTGCGGACACTGAAGCTTTCTTT. The full variable domain, its missing parts supplied by reference TRBV5-1 and TRBJ1-1, is KAGVTQTPRYLIKTRGQQVTLSCSPISGHRSVSWYQQTPGQGLQFLFEYFSETQRNKGNFPGRFSGRQFSNSRSEMNVSTLELGDSALYLCASSLAADTEAFFGQGTRLTVV.

This clonotype was counted a few times. This chain links TRBV7-9 with TRBJ2-7; weak D call: TRBD2 (5 bases). The CDR3 has 13 amino acids. CDR1 SEHNR and CDR2 FQNEAQ come from the germline V gene (reference sequence). V lost 1 base and J lost 6, with 10 bases in between. The chain's CDR3 is CASSLGIRGEQYF. The CDR3 DNA follows: TGTGCCAGCAGCTTAGGAATACGGGGCGAGCAGTACTTC.

The sample holds a few counts of this clonotype. The V and J genes are TRBV12-3 or TRBV12-4 and TRBJ2-7, with TRBD1 identical over 10 bases. The V segment lost 1 base and the J segment 4 bases; nucleotides outside the gene matches: 4. The CDR3 is made up of 15 amino acids. The CDR3 region is CASSLEGTGEYEQYF. The CDR3 DNA is TGTGCCAGCAGTTTAGAGGGGACAGGGGAATACGAGCAGTACTTC.

This rearrangement joins TRBV4-1 to TRBJ1-1; possibly TRBD1 for D (6 bases). CDR1 MGHRA and CDR2 YSYEKL come from the germline V gene. The CDR3 consists of 15 residues. V shed 0 bases and J shed 3 bases, with 11 bases lying between them. CDR3 protein: CASSQDAGADTEAFF. The CDR3 DNA follows: TGCGCCAGCAGCCAAGATGCAGGGGCGGACACTGAAGCTTTCTTT.

This clonotype was counted between two and nine times. This sequence joins TRBV7-2 and TRBJ2-3; D is unresolved. The CDR3 contains 14 residues. Germline CDR1 SGHTA, CDR2 FQGNSA. Trimming pared 1 base from V and 2 bases from J, leaving 7 bases between. CDR3 loop: CASSLGGLTDTQYF. In DNA form, the CDR3 reads TGTGCCAGCAGCTTAGGGGGTCTCACAGATACGCAGTATTTT.

In this sample, this clonotype turned up a few times. This chain links TRBV7-2 with TRBJ1-1; the D gene is possibly TRBD1 (5 bases). Trimming removed 5 bases at V and 0 bases at J, with 13 bases between. CDR1 is SGHTA and CDR2 is FQGNSA in the germline V gene. CDR3 length: 15 residues. CDR3 residues: CASSPDRQMNTEAFF. CDR3 nucleotide sequence: TGTGCCAGCAGCCCAGACCGACAGATGAACACTGAAGCTTTCTTT.